The sequence of this T cell receptor (beta chain) was determined in a study of T cells in Graves' hyperthyroidism and ophthalmopathy. Findings and caveats of the study: Expanded thyroid clonotypes (above 0.001) were mostly also found in blood.

This clonotype occurred many times. The antigen is undetermined. The CDR3 runs to 12 residues. Germline CDR1 is SEHNR and CDR2 is FQNEAQ (reference sequence). V was trimmed by 2 bases and J by 5 bases, leaving 7 bases between them. It was RNA transcripts that yielded the amplified TCR beta CDR3 regions. RT-PCR in the first round (using the HTBI primer set) targeted the TCR CDR3. Via MiXCR, TCRdb re-called the multiplex PCR reads, giving one row per CDR3 protein. The sample has hundreds of thousands of distinct CDR3 sequences; more than 12% are singletons. Diagnosis relied on clinical symptoms, serum thyroxine and TRAb, thyroid ultrasound and orbital computed tomography.

The V gene is TRBV7-9, the J gene TRBJ2-7; D not resolved. The clonotype comes from a middle-aged man with Graves' ophthalmopathy. Specimen: blood. CDR3 region: CASSLLGNEQYF. CDR3 nucleotides: TGTGCCAGCAGCTTATTGGGGAACGAGCAGTACTTC.